There are a few counts of the clone carrying this T cell receptor (beta chain). This specimen belongs to a study of coeliac disease. Study as a whole: Disease groups: newly diagnosed active, refractory type I, gluten-free-diet controlled.

The CDR3 contains 16 residues. Trimming stripped 2 bases from V and 5 bases from J, with 14 bases between. Germline assignment: CDR1 SGHNT and CDR2 YYREEE (reference sequence). Clones were sequenced by immunoSEQ multiplex PCR, and TCRdb holds only the in-frame ones, with some missing. The table includes about 1,600 clones, about 65% detected once. Cells were frozen in aliquots of around 490,000, and one aliquot per fraction was sequenced. This TCR was recovered from a woman aged 45-60 years with celiac disease on a gluten-free diet. The chain carries TRBV5-4 and TRBJ1-6; D is unresolved. Input material: intraepithelial lymphocytes from the gut. The CDR3 DNA reads as TGTGCCAGCAGCTTAGAGGCCCCGTTAAATAATTCACCCCTCCACTTT. Amino acids: CASSLEAPLNNSPLHF.